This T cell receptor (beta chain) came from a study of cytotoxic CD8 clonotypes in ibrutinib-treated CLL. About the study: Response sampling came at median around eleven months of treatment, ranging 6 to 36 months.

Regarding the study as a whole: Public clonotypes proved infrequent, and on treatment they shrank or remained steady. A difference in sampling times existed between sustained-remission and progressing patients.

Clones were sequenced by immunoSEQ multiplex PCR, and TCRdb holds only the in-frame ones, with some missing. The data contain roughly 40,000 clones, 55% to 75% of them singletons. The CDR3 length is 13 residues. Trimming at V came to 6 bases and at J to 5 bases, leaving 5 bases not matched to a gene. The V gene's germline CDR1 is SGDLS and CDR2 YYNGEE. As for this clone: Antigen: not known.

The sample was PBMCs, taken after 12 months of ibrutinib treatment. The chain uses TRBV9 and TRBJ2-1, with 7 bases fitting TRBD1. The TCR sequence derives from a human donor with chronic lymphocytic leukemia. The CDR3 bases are TGTGCCAGCACGACAGGGAGTGACAATGAGCAGTTCTTC. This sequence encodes CASTTGSDNEQFF.